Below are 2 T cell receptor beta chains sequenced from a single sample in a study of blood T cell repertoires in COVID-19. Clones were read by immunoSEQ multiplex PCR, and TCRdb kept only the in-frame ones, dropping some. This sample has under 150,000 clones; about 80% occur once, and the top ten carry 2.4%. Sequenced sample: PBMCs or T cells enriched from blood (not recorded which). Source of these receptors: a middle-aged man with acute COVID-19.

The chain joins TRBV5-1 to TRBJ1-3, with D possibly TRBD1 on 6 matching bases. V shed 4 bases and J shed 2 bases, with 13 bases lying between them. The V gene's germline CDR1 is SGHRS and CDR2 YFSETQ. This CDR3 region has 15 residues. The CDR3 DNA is TGCGCCAGCAGCGTCGACAGGCACCCTGGAAACACCATATATTTT. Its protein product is CASSVDRHPGNTIYF.

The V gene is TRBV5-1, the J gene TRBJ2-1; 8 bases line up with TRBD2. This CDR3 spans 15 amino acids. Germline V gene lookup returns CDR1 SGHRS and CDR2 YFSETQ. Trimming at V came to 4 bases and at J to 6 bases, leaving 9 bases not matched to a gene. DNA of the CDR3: TGCGCCAGCAGCCCGAGCGGGAGTCCGGCCAATGAGCAGTTCTTC. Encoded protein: CASSPSGSPANEQFF.